One sample yielded the 13 T cell receptor beta chains listed below, sequenced in a study of long-term antiretroviral therapy in people with HIV. Researchers report immunoSEQ v3.0 was run at survey level. Clones were sequenced by immunoSEQ multiplex PCR, and TCRdb holds only the in-frame ones, with some missing. The sample carries 24,000 or so clones, under 80% recorded once. The sample consisted of unsorted PBMCs, taken 0.5 years after starting antiretroviral therapy. Receptors were obtained from a woman between 35 and 50 years old with HIV.

This clone is labeled medium-sized. The chain joins TRBV7-6 to TRBJ2-5; D ambiguous. This CDR3 comprises 15 residues. Germline loops: CDR1 SGHVS, CDR2 FNYEAQ. Trimming shortened V by 1 base and J by 5 bases, and 14 bases separated the two germline ends. The CDR3 bases are TGTGCCAGCAGCTTAGGTCGTAGGGTTGAGGAGACCCAGTACTTC. Translation gives CASSLGRRVEETQYF.

This clone was observed a handful of times. The V call is TRBV2, the J call TRBJ2-7; possible D gene TRBD1, 6 bases. With 5 bases removed from V and 2 bases from J, the gap between germline ends came to 10 bases. In germline, CDR1 is SNHLY, CDR2 FYNNEI. This CDR3 has 13 amino acids. The CDR3 DNA follows: TGTGCCAGCAGTCGTACAGGGCCCTACGAGCAGTACTTC. The encoded protein is CASSRTGPYEQYF.

CDR3: CASSTTGTGGPQYF. For the CDR3, the DNA is TGCGCCAGCAGCACTACCGGGACAGGGGGGCCCCAGTACTTC. This chain connects TRBV5-1 to TRBJ2-5; 11 bases map to TRBD1. The trim removed 4 bases at V and 9 bases at J, leaving 8 bases unmatched. The length of the CDR3 is 14 residues. Germline lookup yields CDR1 SGHRS and CDR2 YFSETQ.

The V and J genes are TRBV19 and TRBJ2-1; D gene uncertain. CDR3 length: 12 amino acids. CDR1 and CDR2 (germline): LNHDA, SQIVND (reference sequence). Trimming removed 7 bases from V and 5 bases from J, with 9 bases in between. The DNA of the CDR3 is TGTGCCAGTAAGGCGTACAACAATGAGCAGTTCTTC. Amino acid sequence: CASKAYNNEQFF.

The V call is TRBV7-7, the J call TRBJ2-5, with TRBD1 matching over 7 bases. This CDR3 is built from 15 residues. After removal of 5 bases from V and 4 bases from J, the junction contained 10 bases not matched to a gene. Germline lookup yields CDR1 SSHAT and CDR2 FNYEAQ (reference sequence). In DNA, the CDR3 is TGTGCCAGCAGCCGTACTACAGGGGTCGTAGAGACCCAGTACTTC. Translated: CASSRTTGVVETQYF.

This clone was recorded only once. The chain has TRBV5-1 and TRBJ2-3; 7 bases align to TRBD2. This CDR3 is 15 amino acids long. Trimming removed 0 bases from V and 2 bases from J; junction bases left unmatched: 3. The germline CDR1 and CDR2 sequences are SGHRS and YFSETQ. The CDR3 region has the DNA TGCGCCAGCAGCTTGGCGGCGGGGGACACAGATACGCAGTATTTT. Protein sequence: CASSLAAGDTDTQYF.

This chain joins TRBV19 and TRBJ1-2; D call uncertain. Deletions cut 3 bases from V and 4 bases from J, with 15 bases between. This CDR3 spans 15 amino acids. Looked up from germline, CDR1 is LNHDA and CDR2 is SQIVND (reference sequence). The CDR3 DNA sequence: TGTGCCAGTAGTATGTTGAACCACCGGGGCTATGGCTACACCTTC. This codes for CASSMLNHRGYGYTF.

The chain joins TRBV5-5 to TRBJ1-1, with a tentative D call TRBD1 (6 bases). In germline, CDR1 is SGHKS, CDR2 YYEKEE (reference sequence). V lost 4 bases and J 3 bases, leaving 13 bases between the germline ends. This CDR3 has 14 residues. This CDR3 reads CASSLDRWYTEAFF. CDR3 bases: TGTGCCAGCAGCCTGGACAGATGGTACACTGAAGCTTTCTTT.

This chain links TRBV7-9 with TRBJ2-1; 12 nucleotides line up with TRBD1. Trimming took 6 bases from V and 3 from J; bases not matched to a gene: 3. Germline-derived CDR1 and CDR2 are SEHNR and FQNEAQ (reference sequence). The CDR3 consists of 15 residues. The CDR3 bases are TGTGCCAGCAGGGGACAGGGGGCCAGCTACAATGAGCAGTTCTTC. It is translated as CASRGQGASYNEQFF. Complete variable domain (other parts from reference TRBV7-9 and TRBJ2-1): DTGVSQNPRHKITKRGQNVTFRCDPISEHNRLYWYRQTLGQGPEFLTYFQNEAQLEKSRLLSDRFSAERPKGSFSTLEIQRTEQGDSAMYLCASRGQGASYNEQFFGPGTRLTVL.

The V gene is TRBV28, the J gene TRBJ1-2, with 10 bases fitting TRBD1. This CDR3 spans 16 amino acids. CDR1 is MDHEN, CDR2 SYDVKM, per germline. V trimming: 3 bases; J trimming: 8 bases; junction bases outside the gene matches: 12. The DNA of the CDR3 is TGTGCCAGCAGTTTCATATGGGGACAGGGGTTGGGGGGCTACACCTTC. Amino acids: CASSFIWGQGLGGYTF.

The CDR3 DNA follows: TGTGCCTGGAGTGTAGGAGGGGCAGATACGCAGTATTTT. This gives the protein CAWSVGGADTQYF. V is TRBV30 and J is TRBJ2-3; D may be TRBD2 (6 bases). Germline lookup yields CDR1 GTSNPN and CDR2 SVGIG (reference sequence). Trimming cost V 0 bases and J 4 bases, with 8 bases left between them. This CDR3 spans 13 amino acids. Full variable domain (rest looked up from reference TRBV30 and TRBJ2-3): SQTIHQWPATLVQPVGSPLSLECTVEGTSNPNLYWYRQAAGRGLQLLFYSVGIGQISSEVPQNLSASRPQDRQFILSSKKLLLSDSGFYLCAWSVGGADTQYFGPGTRLTVL.

This clone came up once. This rearrangement joins TRBV27 to TRBJ2-7, with D possibly matching TRBD2 (6 bases). V lost 8 bases and J lost 13, with 18 bases in between. From germline, CDR1 is MNHEY and CDR2 SMNVEV (reference sequence). CDR3 length equals 11 residues. The CDR3 here is CASGRDLEEYF. DNA of the CDR3: TGTGCCAGCGGCCGGGACTTGGAGGAATACTTC.

The rearrangement links TRBV7-9 to TRBJ2-5; TRBD1 matches 7 bases. Trimming at V came to 3 bases and at J to 4 bases, leaving 2 bases not matched to a gene. The CDR3 has 13 residues. The V gene's germline CDR1 is SEHNR and CDR2 FQNEAQ (reference sequence). CDR3 nucleotides: TGTGCCAGCAGCTTTAGGGGGCGAGAGACCCAGTACTTC. This encodes CASSFRGRETQYF.